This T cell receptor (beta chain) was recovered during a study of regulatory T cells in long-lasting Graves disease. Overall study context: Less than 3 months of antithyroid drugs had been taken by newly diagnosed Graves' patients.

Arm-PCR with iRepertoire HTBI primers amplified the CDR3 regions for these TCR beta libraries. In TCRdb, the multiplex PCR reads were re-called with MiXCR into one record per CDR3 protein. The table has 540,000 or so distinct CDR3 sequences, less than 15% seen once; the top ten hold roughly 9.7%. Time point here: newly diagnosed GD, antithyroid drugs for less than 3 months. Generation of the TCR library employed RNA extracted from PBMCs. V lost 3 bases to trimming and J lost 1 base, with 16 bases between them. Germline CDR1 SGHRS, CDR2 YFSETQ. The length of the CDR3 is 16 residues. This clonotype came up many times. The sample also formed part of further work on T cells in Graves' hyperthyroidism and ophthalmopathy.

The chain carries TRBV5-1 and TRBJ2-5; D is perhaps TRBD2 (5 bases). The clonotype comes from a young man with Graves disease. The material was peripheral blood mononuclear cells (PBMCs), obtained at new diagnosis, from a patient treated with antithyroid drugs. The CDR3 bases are TGCGCCAGCAGCTCCGGACTCCGGATCGGCCAAGAGACCCAGTACTTC. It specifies CASSSGLRIGQETQYF.